What follows are 17 T cell receptor beta chains derived from one specimen sequenced in a study of T cells in Graves' hyperthyroidism and ophthalmopathy. It was RNA transcripts that yielded the amplified TCR beta CDR3 regions. The primer set for the first-round RT-PCR of the TCR CDR3 was HTBI. TCRdb used MiXCR to reprocess the multiplex PCR reads, holding one entry per CDR3 protein. Counted here are 700,000 to 950,000 distinct CDR3 sequences, roughly a third occurring once; the ten biggest clones make up around 30%. The sequenced sample consisted of blood. The receptors originated from a woman in her 40s with Graves' hyperthyroidism.

This CDR3 is CASSIGTSGGNQPQHF. CDR3 sequence (DNA): TGTGCCAGTAGTATCGGGACTAGCGGGGGAAATCAGCCCCAGCATTTT. The gene calls are TRBV19 and TRBJ1-5; the D gene is possibly TRBD1 (5 bases). Per the germline V gene, CDR1 is LNHDA and CDR2 is SQIVND (reference sequence). The CDR3 runs to 16 residues. Trimming took 3 bases from V and 4 from J, leaving 16 bases between them. Filled out from reference TRBV19 and TRBJ1-5, the complete variable domain reads DGGITQSPKYLFRKEGQNVTLSCEQNLNHDAMYWYRQDPGQGLRLIYYSQIVNDFQKGDIAEGYSVSREKKESFPLTVTSAQKNPTAFYLCASSIGTSGGNQPQHFGDGTRLSIL.

This clonotype came up many times. This sequence joins TRBV2 and TRBJ2-7, with D perhaps TRBD2 (5 bases). CDR1 is SNHLY, CDR2 FYNNEI, per germline. The CDR3 extends over 15 amino acids. The V gene lost 0 bases and the J gene lost 1 base, with 10 bases spanning the gap. Here the CDR3 DNA reads TGTGCCAGCAGTGAAGCTTTGACGGGGTCCTACGAGCAGTACTTC. This encodes CASSEALTGSYEQYF.

A few counts support this clonotype. The rearrangement joins TRBV20-1 to TRBJ2-7, with TRBD1 identical over 8 bases. The CDR3 runs 15 residues. V was pared by 5 bases and J by 2 bases, with 11 bases of the junction left unmatched. Per the germline V gene, CDR1 is DFQATT and CDR2 is SNEGSKA (reference sequence). The CDR3 region is CSAPDIRGPPYEQYF. CDR3 DNA: TGCAGTGCTCCAGACATCAGGGGGCCGCCCTACGAGCAGTACTTC.

J is TRBJ1-2 and V is TRBV10-3; 9 nucleotides match TRBD1. Per the germline V gene, CDR1 is ENHRY and CDR2 is SYGVKD. V lost 6 bases and J lost 5; bases outside the gene matches: 4. This CDR3 comprises 13 residues. CDR3 loop: CAIRVTGGYGYTF. The CDR3 DNA sequence: TGTGCCATCAGAGTGACAGGGGGATATGGCTACACCTTC.

This clonotype was seen at least ten times. The chain joins TRBV10-3 to TRBJ1-1, with D possibly TRBD1 on 6 matching bases. Per germline, CDR1 ENHRY and CDR2 SYGVKD. This CDR3 region has 12 residues. V was clipped by 2 bases and J by 8 bases, with 9 bases between them. CDR3 bases: TGTGCCATCAGTGAGGGGACACTGGAAGCTTTCTTT. Residues: CAISEGTLEAFF.

The V call is TRBV11-2, the J call TRBJ2-1; no clear D. V lost 3 bases, J lost 1 base, and 4 bases lay in between. CDR3 length: 13 amino acids. The germline V gene has CDR1 SGHAT and CDR2 FQNNGV. This chain's CDR3 is CASSLRSYNEQFF. CDR3 DNA: TGTGCCAGCAGCTTGAGGTCCTACAATGAGCAGTTCTTC.

The chain carries TRBV9 and TRBJ2-7; D is uncertain. The V gene lost 4 bases and the J gene lost 5 bases, with 13 bases spanning the gap. CDR1 is SGDLS and CDR2 is YYNGEE in the germline V gene. The CDR3 is 13 residues long. The CDR3 DNA sequence: TGTGCCAGCAGCCCCCAGGCCCGTCACGAGCAGTACTTC. Residues: CASSPQARHEQYF.

This clonotype came up a few times. The J gene is TRBJ2-2, the V gene TRBV19; TRBD2 matches 7 bases. V gave up 5 bases and J gave up 3 bases; unmatched junction bases: 9. The CDR3 length is 16 residues. Germline V CDR1 and CDR2: LNHDA, SQIVND (reference sequence). CDR3 nucleotides: TGTGCCAGTAGTGACCGAGCGGGAATGGACACCGGGGAGCTGTTTTTT. This codes for CASSDRAGMDTGELFF.

The J gene is TRBJ2-7, the V gene TRBV12-3 or TRBV12-4, with unresolved D. The V end lost 0 bases, the J end lost 7 bases, and 10 bases lay between the germline ends. CDR3 length: 13 residues. The CDR3 region is CASSLAAMTEQYF. In DNA, the CDR3 is TGTGCCAGCAGTTTAGCCGCCATGACGGAGCAGTACTTC.

This clonotype came up many times. This sequence joins TRBV7-2 and TRBJ2-5, with 8 bases fitting TRBD2. This CDR3 contains 14 residues. The germline CDR1 and CDR2 sequences are SGHTA and FQGNSA. The V segment lost 5 bases and the J segment 6 bases; nucleotides outside the gene matches: 8. The CDR3 protein is CASSPGAGGQTQYF. CDR3 sequence (DNA): TGTGCCAGCAGCCCCGGGGCGGGAGGACAGACCCAGTACTTC. Variable domain in full (rest from reference TRBV7-2 and TRBJ2-5): GAGVSQSPSNKVTEKGKDVELRCDPISGHTALYWYRQSLGQGLEFLIYFQGNSAPDKSGLPSDRFSAERTGGSVSTLTIQRTQQEDSAVYLCASSPGAGGQTQYFGPGTRLLVL.

The sample holds many counts of this clonotype. The chain has TRBV7-2 and TRBJ1-2, with 8 bases aligning to TRBD1. The CDR3 extends over 16 amino acids. Germline V gene data show CDR1 as SGHTA and CDR2 as FQGNSA. Trimming at V came to 2 bases and at J to 5 bases, leaving 10 bases not matched to a gene. The DNA for the CDR3 is TGTGCCAGCAGCTTACCTGGACAGGGCAGGACTTATGGCTACACCTTC. Protein sequence: CASSLPGQGRTYGYTF.

This clonotype was seen at least ten times. The chain has TRBV7-9 and TRBJ2-7, with no clear D. The V end lost 4 bases, the J end lost 8 bases, and 12 bases lay between the germline ends. This CDR3 is built from 12 residues. Per germline, CDR1 SEHNR and CDR2 FQNEAQ (reference sequence). CDR3 coding DNA: TGTGCCAGCAGCTCTTACACGGATCAGCAGTACTTC. As protein: CASSSYTDQQYF.

This clonotype was detected many times. V and J are TRBV7-2 and TRBJ1-2; possibly TRBD1 for D (5 bases). V was trimmed by 4 bases and J by 4 bases, leaving 13 bases between them. The length of the CDR3 is 14 residues. The germline V gene encodes CDR1 SGHTA and CDR2 FQGNSA. In nucleotides, the CDR3 is TGTGCCAGCAGCTCACCCCAGGGAACCTATGGCTACACCTTC. Protein: CASSSPQGTYGYTF.

The chain employs TRBV4-3 and TRBJ1-5; a weak D match, TRBD1 (5 bases). Germline CDR1 is LGHNA and CDR2 is YSLEER. The CDR3 runs to 17 residues. The V end was cut by 2 bases, the J end by 5 bases, with 19 bases between. CDR3 loop: CASSQIYFGTVDQPQHF. For the CDR3, the DNA is TGCGCCAGCAGCCAAATTTATTTCGGGACGGTAGATCAGCCCCAGCATTTT.

Notes on this clonotype: A much larger clone is a single base away; this may be a read error. The CDR3 sequence: CASSLGGPMYQETQYF. In nucleotides, the CDR3 is TGTGCCAGCAGCCTAGGGGGACCGATGTACCAAGAGACCCAGTACTTC. The chain carries TRBV12-3 or TRBV12-4 and TRBJ2-5; a possible D gene is TRBD1 (6 bases). The CDR3 has 16 amino acids. The V end was cut by 6 bases, the J end by 0 bases, with 17 bases between.

This clonotype was counted only a few times. V usage is TRBV7-6 and J usage is TRBJ2-7; 8 bases fit TRBD2. Germline CDR1 SGHVS, CDR2 FNYEAQ. V shed 2 bases and J 6 bases; nucleotides not matched to a gene: 21. This CDR3 contains 19 residues. The CDR3 region has the DNA TGTGCCAGCAGCTTATTTCCCGGGGGCTCCGGGACTAGGAATGGCGAGCAGTACTTC. As protein: CASSLFPGGSGTRNGEQYF. Together with reference TRBV7-6 and TRBJ2-7, the CDR3 gives the full variable domain: GAGVSQSPRYKVTKRGQDVALRCDPISGHVSLYWYRQALGQGPEFLTYFNYEAQQDKSGLPNDRFSAERPEGSISTLTIQRTEQRDSAMYRCASSLFPGGSGTRNGEQYFGPGTRLTVT.

This clonotype was observed a few times. The chain combines TRBV10-3 with TRBJ2-6; D gene unclear. CDR3 length equals 15 residues. Germline CDR1 is ENHRY and CDR2 is SYGVKD. The V end was cut by 2 bases, the J end by 4 bases, with 9 bases between. The CDR3 reads CAISERPQGANVLTF. DNA for the CDR3: TGTGCCATCAGTGAGCGGCCACAGGGGGCCAACGTCCTGACTTTC.